These 5 T cell receptor beta chains originate from one sample sequenced in a study of graft-versus-host responses after intestinal transplantation. Sequencing used immunoSEQ multiplex PCR; TCRdb keeps in-frame clones, though not all of them. Here the sample spans nearly 90,000 clones, roughly four fifths being singletons. Their antigen targets remain unknown. The sequencing used unstimulated CD8+ T cells sorted from spleen or lymph node cells, collected before intestinal transplant. The receptors come from a human donor who received an intestinal transplant.

The chain recombines TRBV28 with TRBJ2-1; 10 bases are a match to TRBD2. J gave up 6 bases and V 4 bases, and 15 bases lay outside the gene matches. The CDR3 contains 18 residues. Per germline, CDR1 MDHEN and CDR2 SYDVKM. The CDR3 spells CASSSLGLSGRKGNEQFF. The CDR3 DNA sequence: TGTGCCAGCAGTTCCCTGGGGCTTAGCGGGAGGAAGGGCAATGAGCAGTTCTTC.

The V and J genes are TRBV18 and TRBJ2-7, with a weak D call TRBD2 (6 bases). This CDR3 has 13 amino acids. CDR1 and CDR2 (germline): KGHSH, LQKENI. Trimming cost V 2 bases and J 7 bases, with 12 bases left between them. This chain's CDR3 is CASSPGTGVEQYF. The CDR3 DNA sequence: TGTGCCAGCTCACCAGGGACTGGAGTGGAGCAGTACTTC.

Worth noting for this clone: At one of its ends the junction is not consistent with the germline gene, which may arise from a read error. V is TRBV6-5 and J is TRBJ2-7; 8 positions agree with TRBD2. Germline assignment: CDR1 MNHEY and CDR2 SVGAGI. The length of the CDR3 is 15 residues. The CDR3, as DNA: TGTGCCAGCAGGTCTTGGAGCGGGAGTTCCTCCGAGCAGTACTTC. Translating it yields CASRSWSGSSSEQYF.

In regard to this clone: One end of the junction varies from germline; a read error may be responsible. The chain couples TRBV7-2 to TRBJ1-3; possible D gene TRBD1, 6 bases. There are 14 residues in the CDR3. CDR1 is SGHTA and CDR2 is FQGNSA in the germline V gene. CDR3 sequence reads: CASSPTGPGNIIYF. CDR3 in DNA: TGTGCCAGCAGCCCTACAGGGCCTGGAAACATCATATATTTT.

In the case of this clone: Other DNA variants within this sample encode the same CDR3. V and J are TRBV7-8 and TRBJ1-1, with unresolved D. With 6 bases removed from V and 5 bases from J, the gap between germline ends came to 7 bases. CDR1 and CDR2 from the germline V gene are SGHVS and FQNEAQ. The CDR3 is 11 amino acids. The CDR3 nucleotides read TGTGCCAGCAGAATAGGTACTGAAGCTTTCTTT. Protein sequence: CASRIGTEAFF.